These 21 T cell receptor beta chains originate from one sample sequenced in a study of shared clonotypes between healthy human individuals. TCRdb's copy holds only in-frame clones and misses some; the assay was immunoSEQ multiplex PCR. The sample lists just over 2,000,000 clones, approximately 94% occurring once. Naive CD8 isolation took CD45RO-negative cells positively selected for CCR7 and excluded terminally differentiated effector memory CD45RA+ cells. Material: naive CD8+ T cells sorted from blood. These receptors came from a young man in good health.

V is TRBV29-1 and J is TRBJ1-2; TRBD1 agrees at 9 bases. The length of the CDR3 is 13 residues. Germline lookup yields CDR1 SQVTM and CDR2 ANQGSEA. V gave up 3 bases and J gave up 8 bases; unmatched junction bases: 7. The CDR3 DNA is TGCAGCGTTGATGGGGACAGGGTAGGAGGCTACACCTTC. This gives the protein CSVDGDRVGGYTF.

V is TRBV4-3 and J is TRBJ2-3; 8 bases align to TRBD2. Germline V gives CDR1 LGHNA, CDR2 YSLEER. V trimming: 0 bases; J trimming: 4 bases; junction bases outside the gene matches: 6. The CDR3 is made up of 16 amino acids. The CDR3 DNA follows: TGCGCCAGCAGCCAAGAAGACGGGGGGGGAGCAGATACGCAGTATTTT. The encoded protein is CASSQEDGGGADTQYF.

This chain joins TRBV4-3 and TRBJ2-5; the match to TRBD2 covers 8 bases. CDR1 and CDR2 from the germline V gene are LGHNA and YSLEER. CDR3 length equals 17 residues. The junction had 10 bases not matched to a gene; V was cut back by 0 bases and J by 4 bases. The CDR3, as DNA: TGCGCCAGCAGCCAAGAATTGGGACTAGTTCTGGGAGAGACCCAGTACTTC. This sequence encodes CASSQELGLVLGETQYF.

This clone was seen just once. J is TRBJ2-7 and V is TRBV4-1; D remains ambiguous. The V gene lost 0 bases and the J gene lost 4 bases, with 16 bases spanning the gap. Germline loops: CDR1 MGHRA, CDR2 YSYEKL. This CDR3 comprises 16 residues. CDR3 nucleotide sequence: TGCGCCAGCAGCCAAGATTACGGCGGACCAGGATACGAGCAGTACTTC. It translates to CASSQDYGGPGYEQYF.

The rearrangement uses TRBV6-6 and TRBJ2-7, with D possibly being TRBD1 or TRBD2 (6 bases each). CDR3 size: 14 residues. Deletions cut 0 bases from V and 5 bases from J, with 11 bases between. Germline-derived CDR1 and CDR2 are MNHNY and SVGAGI (reference sequence). Here the CDR3 DNA reads TGTGCCAGCAGTTACTCGGAGGGGGACCACGAGCAGTACTTC. Amino acid sequence: CASSYSEGDHEQYF.

The V call is TRBV30, the J call TRBJ1-2, with D possibly being TRBD1 (5 bases). Germline-derived CDR1 and CDR2 are GTSNPN and SVGIG (reference sequence). Between the trimmed V and J ends, which lost 3 bases and 4 bases, there was a span of 21 bases. The CDR3 runs to 16 residues. CDR3 in DNA: TGTGCCTGGAGGCCTGGTGAGGGGCCAACCAGCTATGGCTACACCTTC. It yields the protein CAWRPGEGPTSYGYTF. Based on the CDR3 plus reference TRBV30 and TRBJ1-2, the full variable domain is SQTIHQWPATLVQPVGSPLSLECTVEGTSNPNLYWYRQAAGRGLQLLFYSVGIGQISSEVPQNLSASRPQDRQFILSSKKLLLSDSGFYLCAWRPGEGPTSYGYTFGSGTRLTVV.

The chain recombines TRBV9 with TRBJ2-7, with 9 bases lining up with TRBD2. V gave up 3 bases and J gave up 7 bases; unmatched junction bases: 8. Germline V CDR1 and CDR2: SGDLS, YYNGEE. There are 14 residues in the CDR3. CDR3 loop: CASSAGLASMEQYF. In DNA form, the CDR3 reads TGTGCCAGCAGCGCCGGACTAGCGAGTATGGAGCAGTACTTC.

The J gene is TRBJ1-5, the V gene TRBV21-1; no check of the table's D call, TRBD1, against the DNA was made. TRBV21-1 is recorded as a pseudogene. This CDR3 has 12 residues. CDR3 sequence (DNA): TGTGCCGGGGGCAGGCTAAATCAGCCCCAGCATTTT. Protein sequence: CAGGRLNQPQHF.

The rearrangement links TRBV30 to TRBJ1-2; D is possibly TRBD1 (6 bases). Germline-derived CDR1 and CDR2 are GTSNPN and SVGIG (reference sequence). CDR3 length: 17 amino acids. The V gene lost 1 base and the J gene lost 6 bases, with 24 bases spanning the gap. CDR3 coding DNA: TGTGCCTGGAGTGGGCCGGGACATCTCTCCATAGTCCATGGCTACACCTTC. Its protein product is CAWSGPGHLSIVHGYTF.

This clone came up a few times. This sequence joins TRBV6-6 and TRBJ2-7, with a weak D call TRBD2 (5 bases). V was pared by 7 bases and J by 6 bases, with 22 bases between. CDR3 length: 15 residues. Germline V gene sequence: CDR1 MNHNY, CDR2 SVGAGI (reference sequence). CDR3 protein: CASTPGVEFLAEQYF. CDR3 coding DNA: TGTGCCAGCACGCCCGGGGTCGAGTTTTTGGCCGAGCAGTACTTC.

V usage is TRBV6-5 and J usage is TRBJ1-2; D perhaps matches TRBD1 (5 bases). Trimming took 0 bases from V and 6 from J, leaving 14 bases between them. Germline values: CDR1 MNHEY, CDR2 SVGAGI. This CDR3 has 15 residues. In DNA form, the CDR3 reads TGTGCCAGCAGTTACTCGTGGGGCGAATATAATGGCTACACCTTC. This gives the protein CASSYSWGEYNGYTF.

On this clone itself: Other nucleotide sequences in the sample specify the same CDR3. The rearrangement joins TRBV19 to TRBJ2-7, with a tentative D call TRBD1 (5 bases). The CDR3 is 14 residues long. Germline values: CDR1 LNHDA, CDR2 SQIVND (reference sequence). V was clipped by 3 bases and J by 4 bases, with 13 bases between them. As DNA, the CDR3 is TGTGCCAGTAGTATTGGGCAGGGTCTATACGAGCAGTACTTC. This sequence encodes CASSIGQGLYEQYF.

The V gene is TRBV19, the J gene TRBJ2-3; D remains ambiguous. The germline CDR1 and CDR2 sequences are LNHDA and SQIVND (reference sequence). Trimming cost V 5 bases and J 5 bases, with 17 bases left between them. The CDR3 is 15 amino acids. The CDR3 protein is CASSPRGPELDTQYF. The CDR3 DNA reads as TGTGCCAGTAGTCCTCGTGGGCCCGAGTTAGATACGCAGTATTTT.

The genes are TRBV4-3 and TRBJ1-6, with D possibly being TRBD1 (5 bases). The CDR3 consists of 17 residues. CDR1 and CDR2 from the germline V gene are LGHNA and YSLEER. V was clipped by 0 bases and J by 7 bases, with 16 bases between them. CDR3 region: CASSQDEVQDGNSPLHF. CDR3 DNA sequence: TGCGCCAGCAGCCAAGATGAAGTACAGGATGGGAATTCACCCCTCCACTTT.

The chain has TRBV19 and TRBJ2-3; the D is unclear. CDR1 and CDR2 from the germline V gene are LNHDA and SQIVND (reference sequence). This CDR3 comprises 15 residues. V lost 0 bases and J lost 0, with 7 bases in between. The CDR3 coding sequence is TGTGCCAGTAGTATAGATGTAGAAAGCACAGATACGCAGTATTTT. Its translation is CASSIDVESTDTQYF.

This rearrangement joins TRBV11-2 to TRBJ2-7; D is undetermined. CDR1 is SGHAT, CDR2 FQNNGV, per germline. This CDR3 is built from 13 residues. Trimming took 1 base from V and 4 from J, leaving 8 bases between them. The CDR3 DNA reads as TGTGCCAGCAGCTTAGGGGATTTGTACGAGCAGTACTTC. Its protein is CASSLGDLYEQYF.

This chain links TRBV2 with TRBJ2-7; 8 bases align to TRBD2. The CDR3 runs 16 residues. The germline CDR1 and CDR2 sequences are SNHLY and FYNNEI. The trim removed 6 bases at V and 5 bases at J, leaving 15 bases unmatched. DNA of the CDR3: TGTGCCAGCAGCCCATACTTTGCGGGAGGAGTCGACGAGCAGTACTTC. Residues: CASSPYFAGGVDEQYF.

This chain links TRBV7-9 with TRBJ2-1; 11 bases align to TRBD2. CDR1 and CDR2 (germline): SEHNR, FQNEAQ (reference sequence). This CDR3 has 16 residues. Losses at the gene ends were 1 base for V and 5 bases for J; bases not matched to a gene: 4. The CDR3 protein is CASSLELAGADNEQFF. The DNA for the CDR3 is TGTGCCAGCAGCTTAGAACTAGCGGGAGCGGACAATGAGCAGTTCTTC. Full variable domain (rest looked up from reference TRBV7-9 and TRBJ2-1): DTGVSQNPRHKITKRGQNVTFRCDPISEHNRLYWYRQTLGQGPEFLTYFQNEAQLEKSRLLSDRFSAERPKGSFSTLEIQRTEQGDSAMYLCASSLELAGADNEQFFGPGTRLTVL.

The rearrangement joins TRBV9 to TRBJ1-5; no definite D call. V lost 0 bases to trimming and J lost 5 bases, with 9 bases between them. CDR3 length: 14 amino acids. Germline V gene data show CDR1 as SGDLS and CDR2 as YYNGEE. Here the CDR3 reads CASSVGGDYQPQHF. In DNA, the CDR3 is TGTGCCAGCAGCGTAGGGGGTGACTATCAGCCCCAGCATTTT.

J is TRBJ2-3 and V is TRBV5-1; D is possibly TRBD2 (5 bases). V lost 2 bases and J 2 bases, leaving 9 bases between the germline ends. CDR1 is SGHRS, CDR2 YFSETQ, per germline. The CDR3 extends over 14 amino acids. CDR3 sequence (DNA): TGCGCCAGCAGCTTTCGGGGATACACAGATACGCAGTATTTT. Amino acid sequence: CASSFRGYTDTQYF.

V is TRBV5-4 and J is TRBJ2-5; 8 nucleotides line up with TRBD2. The CDR3 has 16 amino acids. The trim removed 2 bases at V and 1 base at J, leaving 7 bases unmatched. In germline, CDR1 is SGHNT, CDR2 YYREEE (reference sequence). CDR3 in amino acids: CASSLSLAGPQETQYF. The CDR3 nucleotides are TGTGCCAGCAGCTTAAGCCTAGCGGGCCCCCAAGAGACCCAGTACTTC.